Below, one T cell receptor (beta chain) is given with its context. The data originate from a study of T cell changes during pregnancy in multiple sclerosis. Method: immunoSEQ multiplex PCR; TCRdb's copy keeps in-frame clones and lacks some. The table lists tens of thousands of clones, about nine tenths of them singletons. The trim removed 4 bases at V and 5 bases at J, leaving 3 bases unmatched. Germline CDR1 is SQVTM and CDR2 is ANQGSEA. The CDR3 is made up of 13 amino acids. This TCR was recovered from a female donor in good health, enrolled as a control in a pregnancy study. Specimen: CD4+ T cells from peripheral blood mononuclear cells, collected after pregnancy. The chain uses TRBV29-1 and TRBJ2-7; TRBD2 agrees at 12 bases. The CDR3 region has the DNA TGCAGCGTTGGGGGACTAGCGGGCCACGAGCAGTACTTC. Translation: CSVGGLAGHEQYF.